These 25 T cell receptor beta chains originate from one sample sequenced in a study of beta chain features in type 1 diabetes. TCRB transcripts that were expressed got sequenced, as all of the isolated RNA had been reverse transcribed. Profiling relied on immunoSEQ multiplex PCR, and the TCRdb table lists in-frame clones only, not all of them. In the table there are 900,000 or so clones, 17% of which are singletons. The sample consisted of naive CD4+ T cells from blood. The receptor source for this set is a young woman in good health.

The chain employs TRBV19 and TRBJ2-3; either TRBD1 or TRBD2 may supply D (5 bases each). The germline gives CDR1 LNHDA, CDR2 SQIVND (reference sequence). This CDR3 is built from 16 residues. The ends were cut back, 4 bases at V and 3 bases at J, with 17 bases in the middle. This CDR3 is CASSRSPQGVTDTQYF. In DNA, the CDR3 is TGTGCCAGTAGTAGGAGTCCCCAGGGAGTAACAGATACGCAGTATTTT.

This clone was observed at least ten times. The CDR3 region is CAISGTGHNEQFF. The CDR3 nucleotides read TGTGCCATCAGTGGGACAGGTCACAATGAGCAGTTCTTC. J is TRBJ2-1 and V is TRBV10-3, with 7 bases aligning to TRBD1. CDR3 length: 13 residues. In germline, CDR1 is ENHRY, CDR2 SYGVKD. Trimming cost V 4 bases and J 5 bases; bases outside gene matches: 2.

This rearrangement joins TRBV9 to TRBJ2-2, with 8 positions matching TRBD2. Germline CDR1 and CDR2: SGDLS and YYNGEE. This CDR3 has 16 amino acids. After removal of 4 bases from V and 0 bases from J, the junction contained 5 bases not matched to a gene. Here the CDR3 DNA reads TGTGCCAGCAGCACCCAACTAGCGGCGAACACCGGGGAGCTGTTTTTT. Encoded protein: CASSTQLAANTGELFF.

A note on this clone: Additional DNA sequences in this sample encode the identical CDR3. The J gene is TRBJ1-5, the V gene TRBV19; 8 bases align to TRBD1. This CDR3 region has 14 residues. CDR1 is LNHDA and CDR2 is SQIVND in the germline V gene (reference sequence). V trimming: 3 bases; J trimming: 4 bases; junction bases outside the gene matches: 2. CDR3 amino acids: CASSIRQGNQPQHF. DNA of the CDR3: TGTGCCAGTAGTATCCGACAGGGGAATCAGCCCCAGCATTTT. Combining the CDR3 with reference TRBV19 and TRBJ1-5 gives the whole variable domain DGGITQSPKYLFRKEGQNVTLSCEQNLNHDAMYWYRQDPGQGLRLIYYSQIVNDFQKGDIAEGYSVSREKKESFPLTVTSAQKNPTAFYLCASSIRQGNQPQHFGDGTRLSIL.

This rearrangement joins TRBV28 to TRBJ1-5; a weak D match, TRBD1 (6 bases). Trimming left V 10 bases short and J 2 bases short, with 12 bases between. Germline CDR1 reads MDHEN; CDR2 reads SYDVKM. The CDR3 contains 13 residues. This CDR3 reads CATLRTGNQPQHF. CDR3 nucleotides: TGTGCCACTCTACGGACAGGCAATCAGCCCCAGCATTTT.

This clone has a handful of counts. This chain uses TRBV4-3 with TRBJ2-3; 15 bases are a match to TRBD2. Trimming cost V 1 base and J 4 bases; bases outside gene matches: 9. CDR3 length: 19 residues. Germline V gene sequence: CDR1 LGHNA, CDR2 YSLEER. CDR3 nucleotides: TGCGCCAGCAGCCAAGGAGGACTAGCGGGAGGGTTTAAAGCAGATACGCAGTATTTT. Translation gives CASSQGGLAGGFKADTQYF.

Worth noting for this clone: Other DNA variants within this sample encode the same CDR3. The chain is built from TRBV9 and TRBJ2-5; D may be TRBD2 (7 bases). The CDR3 is 14 residues long. Germline V gene sequence: CDR1 SGDLS, CDR2 YYNGEE. Trimming shortened V by 4 bases and J by 4 bases, and 14 bases separated the two germline ends. CDR3 bases: TGTGCCAGCAGCCCGACGGGGGGCCGAGAGACCCAGTACTTC. Translated: CASSPTGGRETQYF.

A few counts support this clone. The J gene is TRBJ1-1, the V gene TRBV5-1, with a tentative D call TRBD1 (5 bases). The germline V gene has CDR1 SGHRS and CDR2 YFSETQ. The germline V and J ends were trimmed by 3 bases and 4 bases, with 13 bases remaining between them. The CDR3 runs 14 residues. The CDR3 sequence: CASSSRAGSTEAFF. Here the CDR3 DNA reads TGCGCCAGCAGCTCAAGGGCAGGGTCCACTGAAGCTTTCTTT.

This rearrangement joins TRBV18 to TRBJ2-2; 7 nucleotides align to TRBD1. V gave up 2 bases and J gave up 6 bases; unmatched junction bases: 0. Germline V gives CDR1 KGHSH, CDR2 LQKENI. The CDR3 covers 13 residues. The CDR3, as DNA: TGTGCCAGCTCACCAGGGACAGCCGGGGAGCTGTTTTTT. This translates into CASSPGTAGELFF. Together with reference TRBV18 and TRBJ2-2, the CDR3 gives the full variable domain: NAGVMQNPRHLVRRRGQEARLRCSPMKGHSHVYWYRQLPEEGLKFMVYLQKENIIDESGMPKERFSAEFPKEGPSILRIQQVVRGDSAAYFCASSPGTAGELFFGEGSRLTVL.

This clone has just a few counts. J is TRBJ2-5 and V is TRBV9, with 11 bases that match TRBD2. Per the germline V gene, CDR1 is SGDLS and CDR2 is YYNGEE. V gave up 4 bases and J gave up 6 bases; unmatched junction bases: 8. This CDR3 is built from 15 residues. The CDR3, as DNA: TGTGCCAGCAGCCTCACCTCTAGCGGGAGGAAGACCCAGTACTTC. Encoded protein: CASSLTSSGRKTQYF. The full variable domain, with the rest looked up from reference TRBV9 and TRBJ2-5, is DSGVTQTPKHLITATGQRVTLRCSPRSGDLSVYWYQQSLDQGLQFLIQYYNGEERAKGNILERFSAQQFPDLHSELNLSSLELGDSALYFCASSLTSSGRKTQYFGPGTRLLVL.

V is TRBV9 and J is TRBJ1-4, with D hard to call. V lost 0 bases to trimming and J lost 0 bases, with 6 bases between them. CDR3 length: 15 residues. CDR1 and CDR2 from the germline V gene are SGDLS and YYNGEE. CDR3 region: CASSVGGSTNEKLFF. Written as DNA, the CDR3 is TGTGCCAGCAGCGTAGGCGGATCAACTAATGAAAAACTGTTTTTT.

The rearrangement links TRBV7-2 to TRBJ1-1; D remains ambiguous. CDR3 length: 14 residues. V gave up 2 bases and J gave up 1 base, with 8 bases separating them. Germline CDR1 reads SGHTA; CDR2 reads FQGNSA. CDR3 loop: CASSLIPQNTEAFF. CDR3 bases: TGTGCCAGCAGCTTAATCCCCCAGAACACTGAAGCTTTCTTT.

The rearrangement uses TRBV9 and TRBJ2-2; D unresolved. The V end lost 0 bases, the J end lost 6 bases, and 9 bases lay between the germline ends. This CDR3 spans 14 amino acids. Per germline, CDR1 SGDLS and CDR2 YYNGEE. The CDR3 nucleotides are TGTGCCAGCAGCGTAGCCAAAAAGGCCGGGGAGCTGTTTTTT. Encoded protein: CASSVAKKAGELFF. Drawing the rest from reference TRBV9 and TRBJ2-2, the complete variable domain is DSGVTQTPKHLITATGQRVTLRCSPRSGDLSVYWYQQSLDQGLQFLIQYYNGEERAKGNILERFSAQQFPDLHSELNLSSLELGDSALYFCASSVAKKAGELFFGEGSRLTVL.

This clone was seen only a few times. V is TRBV4-1 and J is TRBJ1-2; D is possibly TRBD1 (5 bases). The CDR3 extends over 15 amino acids. CDR1 is MGHRA, CDR2 YSYEKL, per germline. Trimming removed 3 bases from V and 4 bases from J, with 15 bases in between. The CDR3 coding sequence is TGCGCCAGCAGCCAGGGCTGGGACGGACGCTATGGCTACACCTTC. It specifies CASSQGWDGRYGYTF.

The rearrangement uses TRBV28 and TRBJ1-1; D gene ambiguous. Trimming removed 5 bases at V and 9 bases at J, with 16 bases between. The V gene's germline CDR1 is MDHEN and CDR2 SYDVKM. The CDR3 covers 13 residues. The CDR3: CASSPGQRSQAFF. In nucleotides, the CDR3 is TGTGCCAGCAGTCCGGGCCAGCGGTCTCAAGCTTTCTTT.

This chain connects TRBV9 to TRBJ2-5, with no clear D. V shed 1 base and J shed 5 bases, with 18 bases lying between them. CDR3 length: 16 amino acids. Per germline, CDR1 SGDLS and CDR2 YYNGEE. CDR3 DNA: TGTGCCAGCAGCGTAACGGTTTACAGCAACTGGGAGACCCAGTACTTC. Its protein is CASSVTVYSNWETQYF.

This clone appeared a few times. This sequence joins TRBV12-5 and TRBJ2-5, with 9 bases identical to TRBD1. In germline, CDR1 is LGHNT, CDR2 FRNRAP. The CDR3 extends over 16 amino acids. V lost 4 bases to trimming and J lost 5 bases; unmatched junction nucleotides: 11. CDR3 sequence reads: CASGSLEQGARETQYF. CDR3 nucleotide sequence: TGTGCTAGTGGTTCGCTAGAACAGGGGGCCAGGGAGACCCAGTACTTC.

V is TRBV10-3 and J is TRBJ1-5; no reliable D call. The CDR3 runs 12 residues. The V gene lost 10 bases and the J gene lost 4 bases, with 11 bases spanning the gap. Germline V lookup: CDR1 ENHRY, CDR2 SYGVKD. CDR3 residues: CATRAVNQPQHF. In nucleotides, the CDR3 is TGTGCCACCCGGGCCGTGAATCAGCCCCAGCATTTT.

This clone was detected only a few times. The chain couples TRBV7-9 to TRBJ2-4, with TRBD1 identical over 8 bases. Germline CDR1 and CDR2: SEHNR and FQNEAQ (reference sequence). The CDR3 spans 17 residues. After removal of 5 bases from V and 0 bases from J, the junction contained 9 bases not matched to a gene. The DNA of the CDR3 is TGTGCCAGCAGCCAGGACAGGGCCCCTTTAGCCAAAAACATTCAGTACTTC. This encodes CASSQDRAPLAKNIQYF.

In this sample, this clone turned up a few times. The sample contains more than one DNA sequence encoding this CDR3. The chain joins TRBV19 to TRBJ2-1; D possibly uses TRBD1 or TRBD2 (5 bases each). Trimming pared 1 base from V and 0 bases from J, leaving 7 bases between. The germline V gene encodes CDR1 LNHDA and CDR2 SQIVND (reference sequence). The CDR3 runs to 15 residues. The DNA of the CDR3 is TGTGCCAGTAGTATAGCAGGGAGCTCCTACAATGAGCAGTTCTTC. Translating it yields CASSIAGSSYNEQFF.

The chain uses TRBV28 and TRBJ2-7; D call uncertain. CDR3 length: 14 residues. Deletions cut 1 base from V and 2 bases from J, with 9 bases between. Germline CDR1 MDHEN, CDR2 SYDVKM. CDR3 protein: CASSLFTSTYEQYF. In DNA form, the CDR3 reads TGTGCCAGCAGTTTATTTACCAGCACCTACGAGCAGTACTTC.

This clone was counted a few times. This chain joins TRBV10-3 and TRBJ2-1, with TRBD1 as a possible D gene (5 bases). There are 14 residues in the CDR3. Germline V gene lookup returns CDR1 ENHRY and CDR2 SYGVKD. Trimming took 6 bases from V and 4 from J, leaving 13 bases between them. CDR3 in amino acids: CAIRIGANYNEQFF. The DNA for the CDR3 is TGTGCCATCAGGATTGGGGCGAATTACAATGAGCAGTTCTTC.

The CDR3 reads CASSQRSGNTEAFF. The CDR3 DNA follows: TGTGCCAGCAGTCAAAGGAGTGGGAACACTGAAGCTTTCTTT. The chain combines TRBV2 with TRBJ1-1; the D is unclear. The CDR3 has 14 amino acids. V shed 5 bases and J shed 1 base, with 11 bases lying between them. CDR1 is SNHLY and CDR2 is FYNNEI in the germline V gene. Based on the CDR3 plus reference TRBV2 and TRBJ1-1, the full variable domain is EPEVTQTPSHQVTQMGQEVILRCVPISNHLYFYWYRQILGQKVEFLVSFYNNEISEKSEIFDDQFSVERPDGSNFTLKIRSTKLEDSAMYFCASSQRSGNTEAFFGQGTRLTVV.

This sequence joins TRBV25-1 and TRBJ1-1; 7 bases are shared with TRBD1. With V trimmed by 3 bases and J by 5 bases, 12 bases remained unmatched. The CDR3 is 16 residues long. CDR1 MGHDK and CDR2 SYGVNS come from the germline V gene. Here the CDR3 DNA reads TGTGCCAGCAGTGACTACCAAATGACAGGGTCGACTGAAGCTTTCTTT. It translates to CASSDYQMTGSTEAFF.

The chain recombines TRBV5-1 with TRBJ2-3; D remains ambiguous. The germline V and J ends were trimmed by 3 bases and 1 base, with 15 bases remaining between them. The germline CDR1 and CDR2 sequences are SGHRS and YFSETQ. This CDR3 is 16 amino acids long. The CDR3 nucleotides are TGCGCCAGCAGCTCGGCGGAAAGCGCGCGCACAGATACGCAGTATTTT. Amino acids: CASSSAESARTDTQYF.